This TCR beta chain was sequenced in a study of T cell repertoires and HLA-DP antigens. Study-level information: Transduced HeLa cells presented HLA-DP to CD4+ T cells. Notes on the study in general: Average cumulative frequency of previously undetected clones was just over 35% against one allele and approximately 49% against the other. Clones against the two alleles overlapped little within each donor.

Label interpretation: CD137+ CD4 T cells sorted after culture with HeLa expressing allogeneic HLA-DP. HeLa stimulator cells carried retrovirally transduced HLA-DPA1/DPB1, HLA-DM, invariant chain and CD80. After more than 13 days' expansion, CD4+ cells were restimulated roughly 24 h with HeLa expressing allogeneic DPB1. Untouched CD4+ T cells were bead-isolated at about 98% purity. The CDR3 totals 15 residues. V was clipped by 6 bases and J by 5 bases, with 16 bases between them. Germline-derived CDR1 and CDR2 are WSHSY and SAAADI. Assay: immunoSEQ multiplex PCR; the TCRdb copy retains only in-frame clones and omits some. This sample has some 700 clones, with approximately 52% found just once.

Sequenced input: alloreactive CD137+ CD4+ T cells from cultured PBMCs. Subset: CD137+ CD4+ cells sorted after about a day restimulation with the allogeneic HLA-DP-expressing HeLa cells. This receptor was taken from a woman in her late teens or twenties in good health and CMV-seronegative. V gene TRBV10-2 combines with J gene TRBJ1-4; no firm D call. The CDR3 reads CASRRTTDENEKLFF. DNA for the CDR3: TGCGCCAGCAGGCGTACTACGGATGAAAATGAAAAACTGTTTTTT.